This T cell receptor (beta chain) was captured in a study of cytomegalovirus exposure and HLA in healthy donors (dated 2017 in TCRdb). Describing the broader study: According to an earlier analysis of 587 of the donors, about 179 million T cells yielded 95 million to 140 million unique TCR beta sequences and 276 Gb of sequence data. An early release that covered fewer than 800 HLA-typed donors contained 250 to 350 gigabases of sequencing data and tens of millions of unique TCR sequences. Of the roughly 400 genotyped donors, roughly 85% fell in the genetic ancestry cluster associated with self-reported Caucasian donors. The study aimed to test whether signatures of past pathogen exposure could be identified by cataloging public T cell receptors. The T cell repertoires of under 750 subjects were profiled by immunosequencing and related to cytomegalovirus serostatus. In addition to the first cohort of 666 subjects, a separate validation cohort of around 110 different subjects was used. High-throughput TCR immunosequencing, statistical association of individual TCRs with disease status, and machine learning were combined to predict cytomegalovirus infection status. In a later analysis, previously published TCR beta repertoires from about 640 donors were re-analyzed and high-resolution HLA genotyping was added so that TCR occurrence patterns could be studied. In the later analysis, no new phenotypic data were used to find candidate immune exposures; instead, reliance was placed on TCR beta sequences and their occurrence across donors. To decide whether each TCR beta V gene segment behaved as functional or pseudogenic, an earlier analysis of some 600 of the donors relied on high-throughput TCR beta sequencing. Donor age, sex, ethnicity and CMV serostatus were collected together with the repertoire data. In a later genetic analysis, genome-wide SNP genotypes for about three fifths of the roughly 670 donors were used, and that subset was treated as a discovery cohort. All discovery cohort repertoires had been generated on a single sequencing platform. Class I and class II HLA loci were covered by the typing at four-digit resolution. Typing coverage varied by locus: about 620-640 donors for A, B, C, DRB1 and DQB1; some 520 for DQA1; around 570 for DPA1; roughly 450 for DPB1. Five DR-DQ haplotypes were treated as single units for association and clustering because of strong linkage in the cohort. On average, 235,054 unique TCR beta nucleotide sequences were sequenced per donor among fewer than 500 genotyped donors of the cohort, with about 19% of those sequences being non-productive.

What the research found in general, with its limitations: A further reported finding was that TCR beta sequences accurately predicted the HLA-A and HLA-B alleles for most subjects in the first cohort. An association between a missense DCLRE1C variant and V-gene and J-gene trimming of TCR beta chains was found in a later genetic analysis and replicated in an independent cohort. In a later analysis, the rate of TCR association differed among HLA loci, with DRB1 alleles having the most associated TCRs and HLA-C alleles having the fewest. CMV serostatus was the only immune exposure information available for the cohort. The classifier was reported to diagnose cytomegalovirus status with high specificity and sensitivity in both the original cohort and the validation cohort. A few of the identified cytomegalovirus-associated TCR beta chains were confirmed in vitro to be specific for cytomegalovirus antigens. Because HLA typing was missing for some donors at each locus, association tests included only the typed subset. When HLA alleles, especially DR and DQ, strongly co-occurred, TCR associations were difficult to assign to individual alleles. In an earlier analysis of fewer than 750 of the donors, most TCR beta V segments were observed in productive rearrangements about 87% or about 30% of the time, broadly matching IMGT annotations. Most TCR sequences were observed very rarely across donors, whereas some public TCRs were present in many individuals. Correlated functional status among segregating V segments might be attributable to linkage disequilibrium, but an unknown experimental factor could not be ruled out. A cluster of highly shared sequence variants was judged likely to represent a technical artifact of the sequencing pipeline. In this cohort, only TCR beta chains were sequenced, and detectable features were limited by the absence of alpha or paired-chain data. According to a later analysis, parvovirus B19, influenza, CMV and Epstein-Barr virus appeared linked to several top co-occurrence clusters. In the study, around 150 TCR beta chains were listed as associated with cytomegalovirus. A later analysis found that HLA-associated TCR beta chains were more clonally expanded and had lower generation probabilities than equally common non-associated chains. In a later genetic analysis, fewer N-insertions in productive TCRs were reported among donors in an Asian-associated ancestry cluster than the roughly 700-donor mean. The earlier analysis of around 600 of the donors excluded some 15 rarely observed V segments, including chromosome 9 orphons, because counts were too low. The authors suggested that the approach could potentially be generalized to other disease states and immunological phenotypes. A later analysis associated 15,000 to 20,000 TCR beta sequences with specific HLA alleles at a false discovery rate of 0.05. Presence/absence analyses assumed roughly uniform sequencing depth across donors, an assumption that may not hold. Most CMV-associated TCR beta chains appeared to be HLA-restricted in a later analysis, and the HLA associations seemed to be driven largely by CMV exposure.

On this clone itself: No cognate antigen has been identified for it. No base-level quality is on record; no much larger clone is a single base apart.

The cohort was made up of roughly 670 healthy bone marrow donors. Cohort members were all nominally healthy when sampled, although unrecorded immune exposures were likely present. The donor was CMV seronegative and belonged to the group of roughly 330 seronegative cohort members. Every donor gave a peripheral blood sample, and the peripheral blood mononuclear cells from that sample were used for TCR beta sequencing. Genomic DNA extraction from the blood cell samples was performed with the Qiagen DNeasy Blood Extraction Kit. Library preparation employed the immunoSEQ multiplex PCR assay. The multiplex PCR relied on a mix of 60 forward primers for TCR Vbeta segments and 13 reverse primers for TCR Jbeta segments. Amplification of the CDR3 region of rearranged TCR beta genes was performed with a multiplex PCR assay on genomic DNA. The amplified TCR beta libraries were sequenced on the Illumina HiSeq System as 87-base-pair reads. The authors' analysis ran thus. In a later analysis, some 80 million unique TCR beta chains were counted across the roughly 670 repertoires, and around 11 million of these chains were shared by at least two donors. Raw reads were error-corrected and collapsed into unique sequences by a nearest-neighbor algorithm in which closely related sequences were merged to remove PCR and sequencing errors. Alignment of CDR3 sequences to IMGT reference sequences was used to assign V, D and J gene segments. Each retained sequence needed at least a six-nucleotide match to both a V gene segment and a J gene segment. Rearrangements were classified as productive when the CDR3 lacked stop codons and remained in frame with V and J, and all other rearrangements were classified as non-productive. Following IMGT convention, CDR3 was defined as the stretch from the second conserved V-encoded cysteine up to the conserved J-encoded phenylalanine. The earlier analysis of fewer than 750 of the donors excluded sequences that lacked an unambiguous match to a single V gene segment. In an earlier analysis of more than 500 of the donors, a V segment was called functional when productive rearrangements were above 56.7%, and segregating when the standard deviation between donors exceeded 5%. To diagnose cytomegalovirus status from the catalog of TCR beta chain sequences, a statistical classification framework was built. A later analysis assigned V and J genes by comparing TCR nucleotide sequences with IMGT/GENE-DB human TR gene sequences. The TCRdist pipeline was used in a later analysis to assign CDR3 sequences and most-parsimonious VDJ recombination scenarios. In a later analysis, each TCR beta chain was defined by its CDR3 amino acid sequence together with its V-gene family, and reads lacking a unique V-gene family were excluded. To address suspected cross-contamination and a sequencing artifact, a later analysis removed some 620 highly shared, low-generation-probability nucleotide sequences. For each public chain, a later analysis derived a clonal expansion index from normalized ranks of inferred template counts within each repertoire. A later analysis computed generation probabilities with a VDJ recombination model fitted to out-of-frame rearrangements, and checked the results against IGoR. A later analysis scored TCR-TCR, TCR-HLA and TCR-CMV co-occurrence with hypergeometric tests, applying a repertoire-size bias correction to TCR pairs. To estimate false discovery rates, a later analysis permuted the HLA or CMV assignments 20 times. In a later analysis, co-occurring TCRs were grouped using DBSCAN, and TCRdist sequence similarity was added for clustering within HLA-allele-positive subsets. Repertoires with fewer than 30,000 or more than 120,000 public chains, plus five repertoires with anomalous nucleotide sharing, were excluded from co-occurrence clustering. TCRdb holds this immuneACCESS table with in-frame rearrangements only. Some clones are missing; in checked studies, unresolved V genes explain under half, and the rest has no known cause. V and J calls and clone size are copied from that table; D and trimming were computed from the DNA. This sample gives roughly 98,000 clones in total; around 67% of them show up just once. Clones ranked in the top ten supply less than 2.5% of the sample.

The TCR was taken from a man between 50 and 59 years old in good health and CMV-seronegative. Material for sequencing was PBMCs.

CDR3 protein: CASSYSGQTIGNTIYF. In nucleotides, the sequence is TGTGCCAGCAGTTACTCCGGACAAACGATTGGAAACACCATATATTTT. The chain is made from TRBV6-5 and TRBJ1-3; matching of 5 bases hints at TRBD1 as the D gene. V and J lose 0 bases and 3 bases, and a span of 12 bases separates them. Taken from the germline V gene, the CDR1 and CDR2 loops are MNHEY and SVGAGI. The CDR3 contains 16 residues, cysteine and phenylalanine counted. Only the CDR3 part of the read is kept: 48 bases, read in frame from the first base.